A single sample gave rise to the 24 T cell receptor beta chains below, sequenced in a study of blood T cell repertoires in COVID-19. Profiled with immunoSEQ multiplex PCR; TCRdb holds only in-frame clones, not every one. Counted here are around 42,000 clones, about 85% occurring once; the ten biggest clones make up about 13%. Sequences were obtained from peripheral blood. The receptors were sampled from a woman between 65 and 79 years old in a cohort sampled during active COVID-19.

The chain has TRBV9 and TRBJ2-7, with 10 bases matching TRBD1. The germline CDR1 and CDR2 sequences are SGDLS and YYNGEE. Trimming took 4 bases from V and 4 from J; bases not matched to a gene: 5. The CDR3 is 14 residues long. CDR3 in amino acids: CASSSQGQGYEQYF. The CDR3 region has the DNA TGTGCCAGCAGCTCTCAGGGACAGGGGTACGAGCAGTACTTC.

The chain joins TRBV21-1 to TRBJ2-2; the table's D call, TRBD1, was not checked against the DNA. TRBV21-1 is flagged as a pseudogene. This CDR3 comprises 17 residues. As DNA, the CDR3 is TGTGCCAGCAGCAAAGATCGTGAGACAGCGAACACCGGGGAGCTGTTTTTT. It translates to CASSKDRETANTGELFF.

This clone appeared a single time. V gene TRBV30 combines with J gene TRBJ1-6, with 9 bases fitting TRBD1. The V gene's germline CDR1 is GTSNPN and CDR2 SVGIG (reference sequence). This CDR3 comprises 15 residues. Germline trimming cut 1 base from V and 10 bases from J; bases unmatched to any gene: 8. CDR3: CAWSGLGQGSSPLHF. In DNA, the CDR3 is TGTGCCTGGAGTGGCCTCGGACAGGGGAGCTCACCCCTCCACTTT.

This rearrangement joins TRBV27 to TRBJ2-3; 12 nucleotides align to TRBD2. V lost 8 bases to trimming and J lost 3 bases; unmatched junction nucleotides: 3. CDR3 length: 14 residues. The germline gives CDR1 MNHEY, CDR2 SMNVEV (reference sequence). The CDR3 here is CASGLAGKTDTQYF. CDR3 DNA sequence: TGTGCCAGCGGACTAGCGGGAAAAACAGATACGCAGTATTTT.

This rearrangement joins TRBV18 to TRBJ1-1; the match to TRBD1 covers 7 bases. CDR3 size: 13 residues. The trim removed 3 bases at V and 6 bases at J, leaving 4 bases unmatched. Germline CDR1 and CDR2: KGHSH and LQKENI. CDR3 in DNA: TGTGCCAGCTCACCCACGACAGGGCCTGAAGCTTTCTTT. Its protein is CASSPTTGPEAFF.

The chain employs TRBV21-1 and TRBJ1-6; the table names TRBD1, a call not compared with the DNA. TRBV21-1 is listed as a pseudogene. This CDR3 is built from 17 residues. CDR3 region: CASSTEQDRGFNSPLHF. The CDR3 DNA reads TGTGCCAGCAGCACCGAGCAAGACAGGGGTTTCAATTCACCCCTCCACTTT.

The chain combines TRBV3-1 (or the pseudogene TRBV3-2) with TRBJ2-1; 9 bases align to TRBD1. The germline gives CDR1 LGHDT, CDR2 YNNKEL (reference sequence). The CDR3 sequence is 15 residues long. Trimming at V came to 2 bases and at J to 6 bases, leaving 5 bases not matched to a gene. In nucleotides, the CDR3 is TGTGCCAGCAGCCAACCCGGGACAGGGTTCAATGAGCAGTTCTTC. Translation: CASSQPGTGFNEQFF.

V and J are TRBV10-3 and TRBJ2-7; D remains ambiguous. This CDR3 region has 12 residues. V was trimmed by 0 bases and J by 3 bases, leaving 3 bases between them. Germline-derived CDR1 and CDR2 are ENHRY and SYGVKD. The CDR3: CAISESGYEQYF. CDR3 nucleotides: TGTGCCATCAGTGAGTCCGGCTACGAGCAGTACTTC.

A few counts support this clone. The J gene is TRBJ1-5, the V gene TRBV2, with D maybe TRBD1 (6 bases). This CDR3 is built from 14 residues. Trimming took off 6 bases at V and 2 bases at J, with 11 bases between the two ends. Germline V lookup: CDR1 SNHLY, CDR2 FYNNEI. The CDR3 reads CASRNRAGNQPQHF. In nucleotides, the CDR3 is TGTGCCAGCAGGAACAGGGCTGGCAATCAGCCCCAGCATTTT. Complete variable domain (other parts from reference TRBV2 and TRBJ1-5): EPEVTQTPSHQVTQMGQEVILRCVPISNHLYFYWYRQILGQKVEFLVSFYNNEISEKSEIFDDQFSVERPDGSNFTLKIRSTKLEDSAMYFCASRNRAGNQPQHFGDGTRLSIL.

V and J are TRBV7-9 and TRBJ2-1, with TRBD2 as a possible D gene (6 bases). The length of the CDR3 is 16 residues. V lost 5 bases, J lost 4 bases, and 18 bases lay in between. Germline CDR1 reads SEHNR; CDR2 reads FQNEAQ (reference sequence). CDR3 in amino acids: CASSPSRTGGYNEQFF. Here the CDR3 DNA reads TGTGCCAGCAGCCCCTCCCGGACTGGGGGGTACAATGAGCAGTTCTTC.

CDR3: CASSRTGNTEAFF. The CDR3 bases are TGTGCCAGCAGCAGGACAGGGAACACTGAAGCTTTCTTT. The J gene is TRBJ1-1, the V gene TRBV3-1 (or the pseudogene TRBV3-2); the match to TRBD1 covers 7 bases. V was clipped by 5 bases and J by 1 base; unmatched bases: 1. Per the germline V gene, CDR1 is LGHDT and CDR2 is YNNKEL (reference sequence). CDR3 length: 13 amino acids.

This chain uses TRBV10-1 with TRBJ2-7; D possibly corresponds to TRBD2 (6 bases). Trimming took off 2 bases at V and 2 bases at J, with 25 bases between the two ends. The CDR3 spans 19 residues. Germline lookup yields CDR1 WNHNN and CDR2 SYGVQD (reference sequence). The CDR3 DNA reads as TGCGCCAGCAGTGAGCCGCGACTAGTAGGAGTTGCCGGCCCCTACGAGCAGTACTTC. Amino acids: CASSEPRLVGVAGPYEQYF.

V usage is TRBV10-3 and J usage is TRBJ1-2; D not resolved. The length of the CDR3 is 14 residues. V was clipped by 0 bases and J by 6 bases, with 11 bases between them. Germline V gene data show CDR1 as ENHRY and CDR2 as SYGVKD. In nucleotides, the CDR3 is TGTGCCATCAGTGAGTCAGAGGGAGGTCATGGCTACACCTTC. Protein: CAISESEGGHGYTF.

This clone appeared once. J is TRBJ2-3 and V is TRBV27, with D hard to call. CDR1 and CDR2 from the germline V gene are MNHEY and SMNVEV (reference sequence). This CDR3 has 14 amino acids. V was clipped by 4 bases and J by 3 bases, with 11 bases between them. Here the CDR3 reads CASSSIELTDTQYF. CDR3 coding DNA: TGTGCCAGCAGTTCAATAGAGTTGACAGATACGCAGTATTTT.

The J gene is TRBJ2-7, the V gene TRBV3-1 (or the pseudogene TRBV3-2); perhaps TRBD2 as D (6 bases). Germline-derived CDR1 and CDR2 are LGHDT and YNNKEL (reference sequence). V was clipped by 4 bases and J by 5 bases, with 9 bases between them. This CDR3 has 12 residues. The CDR3 DNA is TGTGCCAGCAGCCCGGGGGTAAACGAGCAGTACTTC. This translates into CASSPGVNEQYF.

The CDR3 protein is CASSLEGGAGELFF. CDR3 bases: TGTGCCAGCAGCTTAGAAGGGGGCGCCGGGGAGCTGTTTTTT. The gene calls are TRBV13 and TRBJ2-2, with 7 bases fitting TRBD1. This CDR3 has 14 residues. Losses at the gene ends were 1 base for V and 6 bases for J; bases not matched to a gene: 2. Germline V gene lookup returns CDR1 PRHDT and CDR2 FYEKMQ (reference sequence).

This chain joins TRBV20-1 and TRBJ1-5, with 7 bases that match TRBD1. Trimming took 3 bases from V and 4 from J; bases not matched to a gene: 6. Germline CDR1 DFQATT, CDR2 SNEGSKA (reference sequence). This CDR3 has 14 amino acids. The CDR3 sequence is CSASTGVGNQPQHF. Here the CDR3 DNA reads TGCAGTGCTAGTACAGGGGTTGGTAATCAGCCCCAGCATTTT.

The chain is built from TRBV4-1 and TRBJ2-1, with a possible D match to TRBD2 (8 bases). CDR1 and CDR2 (germline): MGHRA, YSYEKL. This CDR3 has 15 amino acids. Trimming took off 10 bases at V and 7 bases at J, with 23 bases between the two ends. The CDR3 protein is CATSRGSGGINEQFF. For the CDR3, the DNA is TGCGCCACAAGCAGGGGGTCGGGAGGGATAAATGAGCAGTTCTTC.

The chain uses TRBV5-4 and TRBJ2-2, with TRBD2 as a possible D gene (7 bases). Germline lookup yields CDR1 SGHNT and CDR2 YYREEE (reference sequence). Trimming stripped 4 bases from V and 3 bases from J, with 19 bases between. The CDR3 has 17 residues. Here the CDR3 DNA reads TGTGCCAGCAGCGTGTTAGGGGGGGGCTTTGACACCGGGGAGCTGTTTTTT. Translated: CASSVLGGGFDTGELFF.

The V gene is TRBV5-4, the J gene TRBJ2-7, with a weak D call TRBD1 (6 bases). Germline assignment: CDR1 SGHNT and CDR2 YYREEE (reference sequence). The germline V and J ends were trimmed by 2 bases and 7 bases, with 16 bases remaining between them. The CDR3 has 14 residues. Written as DNA, the CDR3 is TGTGCCAGCAGCTTCTCCGGAGGAAGGGGGGAGCAGTACTTC. Translation gives CASSFSGGRGEQYF.

V usage is TRBV7-2 and J usage is TRBJ2-2; 12 bases match TRBD2. V dropped 6 bases and J dropped 7; count of bases not matched to a gene: 3. The CDR3 totals 14 residues. Germline V lookup: CDR1 SGHTA, CDR2 FQGNSA. The CDR3 spells CASRPSGRGGELFF. The CDR3 nucleotides read TGTGCCAGCAGGCCTAGCGGGAGGGGCGGGGAGCTGTTTTTT.

Only a few counts were recorded for this clone. This chain joins TRBV2 and TRBJ1-4; D is unclear. The V and J ends lost 3 bases and 5 bases respectively, with 7 bases between them. CDR1 is SNHLY, CDR2 FYNNEI, per germline. CDR3 length equals 13 residues. The CDR3 protein is CASSDTLNEKLFF. The CDR3 DNA follows: TGTGCCAGCAGTGACACACTAAATGAAAAACTGTTTTTT.

This clone was seen only a few times. V is TRBV24-1 and J is TRBJ2-3, with 9 bases that match TRBD2. Germline CDR1 and CDR2: KGHDR and SFDVKD. The CDR3 loop spans 18 amino acids. After removal of 3 bases from V and 0 bases from J, the junction contained 9 bases not matched to a gene. The CDR3 nucleotides are TGTGCCACCAGTGATCCCCTTCCGGCGGGAGGGAGCACAGATACGCAGTATTTT. It encodes CATSDPLPAGGSTDTQYF.

This clone has just a few counts. This chain joins TRBV5-1 and TRBJ2-3, with D possibly matching TRBD2 (5 bases). The V end lost 4 bases, the J end lost 6 bases, and 15 bases lay between the germline ends. This CDR3 contains 14 residues. CDR1 is SGHRS, CDR2 YFSETQ, per germline. The CDR3, as DNA: TGCGCCAGCAGCCCTCGGGCATCGGGGGATACGCAGTATTTT. This translates into CASSPRASGDTQYF.